A single sample gave rise to the 5 T cell receptor beta chains below, sequenced in a study of blood T cells in healthy people across ages. Through a sample-barcoded 5' primer and a J-beta primer mix, a second PCR was run for about 6 to 11 cycles. TCRdb ran MiXCR on the 5' RACE reads and lists one entry per CDR3 protein. The table has 590,000 or so distinct CDR3 sequences, around 31% seen once. Sequenced sample: blood. These receptors originate from a woman aged 80 or older in good health.

This clonotype has at least ten counts. V is TRBV24-1 and J is TRBJ2-3; D uncertain. Trimming left V 4 bases short and J 6 bases short, with 10 bases between. The V gene's germline CDR1 is KGHDR and CDR2 SFDVKD. This CDR3 has 13 amino acids. CDR3: CATSDLGSDTQYF. The CDR3 DNA follows: TGTGCCACCAGTGACTTAGGGTCGGATACGCAGTATTTT.

In this sample, this clonotype turned up many times. The chain links TRBV20-1 to TRBJ2-5, with D possibly matching TRBD2 (7 bases). Germline V gene data show CDR1 as DFQATT and CDR2 as SNEGSKA (reference sequence). Trimming took off 5 bases at V and 1 base at J, with 20 bases between the two ends. The CDR3 spans 16 residues. In nucleotides, the CDR3 is TGCAGTGCTCCAAATAGGGGGGGAGGCCCCCAAGAGACCCAGTACTTC. This sequence encodes CSAPNRGGGPQETQYF.

This clonotype appeared many times. The chain joins TRBV27 to TRBJ2-7, with 9 bases that match TRBD1. Germline V gives CDR1 MNHEY, CDR2 SMNVEV (reference sequence). The V and J ends lost 6 bases and 0 bases, in that order; junction bases with no gene match: 6. The CDR3 length is 15 residues. CDR3 amino acids: CASRLQGALSYEQYF. Written as DNA, the CDR3 is TGTGCCAGCAGACTACAGGGGGCTCTCTCCTACGAGCAGTACTTC.

This clonotype was detected many times. This chain uses TRBV2 with TRBJ2-3; possible D gene TRBD1, 6 bases. CDR1 is SNHLY and CDR2 is FYNNEI in the germline V gene. CDR3 length equals 15 residues. V was shortened by 6 bases and J by 1 base, with 14 bases between the two germline ends. CDR3 sequence: CASRDLGGGTDTQYF. The CDR3 region has the DNA TGTGCCAGCAGGGATTTAGGGGGAGGCACAGATACGCAGTATTTT.

In its sample, this clonotype was seen many times. The rearrangement joins TRBV27 to TRBJ2-7; tentative D call: TRBD1 (5 bases). Looked up from germline, CDR1 is MNHEY and CDR2 is SMNVEV (reference sequence). This CDR3 contains 15 residues. The germline V and J ends were trimmed by 5 bases and 2 bases, with 16 bases remaining between them. The DNA for the CDR3 is TGTGCCAGCAGTCACCGACGCGACAGAGCCTACGAGCAGTACTTC. Its protein is CASSHRRDRAYEQYF.